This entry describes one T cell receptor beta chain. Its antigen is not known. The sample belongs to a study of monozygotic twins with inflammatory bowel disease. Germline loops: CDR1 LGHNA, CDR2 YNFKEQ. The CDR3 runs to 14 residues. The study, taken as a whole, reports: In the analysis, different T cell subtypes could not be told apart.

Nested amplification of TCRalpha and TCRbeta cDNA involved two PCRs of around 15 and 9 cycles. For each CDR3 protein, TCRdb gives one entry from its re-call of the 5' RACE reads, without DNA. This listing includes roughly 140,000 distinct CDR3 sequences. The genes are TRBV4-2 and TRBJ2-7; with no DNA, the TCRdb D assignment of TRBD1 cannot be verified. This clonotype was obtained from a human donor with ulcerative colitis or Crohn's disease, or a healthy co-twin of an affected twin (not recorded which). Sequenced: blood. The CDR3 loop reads CASRSQGANSEQYF.